The rows below give T cell receptor beta chains drawn from one sample of a study of regulatory T cells in long-lasting Graves disease. From the multiplex PCR reads, TCRdb called clonotypes with MiXCR, one entry per CDR3 protein. The table includes 350,000 to 500,000 distinct CDR3 sequences, 20% to 25% detected once. Specimen: peripheral blood mononuclear cells (PBMCs), collected when the disease was refractory, from a patient treated with antithyroid drugs. These receptors all come from a female donor with Graves disease. Each CDR3 is given with its conserved first and last residue. D genes are given only for firm matches. Clone size is stated in some rows and not others, as once, few, many or a class when expanded.

D gene | J gene | clone size | V gene | CDR3 protein | CDR3 DNA
TRBD2 | TRBJ2-7 | many | TRBV7-9 | CASSSEREFAYEQYF | TGTGCCAGCAGCTCTGAGCGGGAGTTCGCCTACGAGCAGTACTTC
- | TRBJ1-5 | few | TRBV6-5 | CASSYSINSNQPQHF | TGTGCCAGCAGTTACTCGATCAATAGCAATCAGCCCCAGCATTTT
- | TRBJ1-2 | many | TRBV20-1 | CSATDKSYGYTF | TGCAGTGCAACGGACAAAAGCTATGGCTACACCTTC
- | TRBJ2-3 | - | TRBV7-9 | CASSPSWQISTDTQYF | TGTGCCAGCAGCCCTTCGTGGCAGATTAGCACAGATACGCAGTATTTT
- | TRBJ1-1 | few | TRBV5-1 | CASSLGFSPEAFF | TGCGCCAGCAGCTTGGGGTTCAGCCCCGAGGCTTTCTTT
- | TRBJ1-3 | few | TRBV5-5 | CASSWGGSTGNTIYF | TGTGCCAGCAGCTGGGGGGGGTCGACTGGAAACACCATATATTTT
- | TRBJ1-6 | many | TRBV28 | CASSSPEQKTNSPLHF | TGTGCCAGCAGTTCCCCGGAGCAGAAAACCAATTCACCCCTCCACTTT
- | TRBJ2-1 | - | TRBV9 | CASSASGEEYNERFF | TGTGCCAGCAGCGCCTCGGGAGAGGAATACAATGAGCGGTTCTTC
- | TRBJ1-2 | many | TRBV12-3/TRBV12-4 | CASSLALGGYTF | TGTGCCAGCAGTTTAGCGCTAGGTGGCTACACCTTC
- | TRBJ2-7 | many | TRBV2 | CASQLTANSYEQYF | TGTGCCAGTCAGCTGACAGCGAATTCCTACGAGCAGTACTTC
- | TRBJ2-2 | - | TRBV5-1 | CASSDPPSTGELFF | TGCGCCAGCAGCGACCCGCCGTCGACCGGGGAGCTGTTTTTT
TRBD2 | TRBJ2-2 | many | TRBV28 | CASSRTPGTETSGSRSGELFF | TGTGCCAGCAGCCGAACCCCCGGGACAGAAACTAGCGGGAGTAGGAGCGGGGAGCTGTTTTTT
TRBD1 | TRBJ1-6 | many | TRBV28 | CASSQRQGFGNSPLHF | TGTGCCAGCAGTCAGAGACAGGGGTTTGGTAATTCACCCCTCCACTTT
- | TRBJ1-4 | many | TRBV2 | CASSERRFNEKLFF | TGTGCCAGCAGTGAACGACGGTTTAATGAAAAACTGTTTTTT
- | TRBJ2-5 | - | TRBV5-1 | CASSFRDTRQETQYF | TGCGCCAGCAGTTTCCGGGACACCCGTCAGGAGACCCAGTACTTC
- | TRBJ1-1 | many | TRBV20-1 | CSAPRPTGLTEAFF | TGCAGTGCCCCGAGGCCCACAGGGCTCACTGAAGCTTTCTTT
- | TRBJ1-4 | many | TRBV3-1 | CASSRDWPEEKLFF | TGTGCCAGCAGCCGGGACTGGCCGGAGGAAAAACTGTTTTTT
- | TRBJ1-4 | few | TRBV5-4 | CASSLWSESNEKLFF | TGTGCCAGCAGCTTGTGGTCGGAGAGTAATGAAAAACTGTTTTTT
TRBD2 | TRBJ2-2 | many | TRBV15 | CATSRDRTTSARAGELFF | TGTGCCACCAGCAGAGATCGGACCACTAGCGCCCGAGCGGGGGAGCTGTTTTTT
- | TRBJ1-6 | many | TRBV2 | CASSEDAGGNSPLHF | TGTGCCAGCAGTGAAGATGCCGGGGGTAATTCACCCCTCCACTTT
- | TRBJ2-7 | many | TRBV7-8 | CASSLASTYEQYF | TGTGCCAGCAGCTTAGCCTCGACCTACGAGCAGTACTTC
- | TRBJ1-1 | many | TRBV28 | CASRWNTEAFF | TGTGCCAGCAGATGGAACACTGAAGCTTTCTTT
TRBD1 | TRBJ2-7 | many | TRBV20-1 | CSASNRDSYEQYF | TGCAGTGCTAGCAACCGGGACAGCTACGAGCAGTACTTC
TRBD1 | TRBJ2-7 | - | TRBV9 | CASSVDATGEVFDEQYF | TGTGCCAGCAGCGTAGACGCGACAGGGGAAGTCTTCGACGAGCAGTACTTC
- | TRBJ1-1 | many | TRBV18 | CASSGNPENTEAFF | TGTGCCAGCTCGGGGAACCCAGAGAACACTGAAGCTTTCTTT
TRBD2 | TRBJ2-1 | once | TRBV28 | CASSFPKGLAGADEQFF | TGTGCCAGCAGTTTCCCCAAGGGACTAGCGGGAGCGGATGAGCAGTTCTTC
- | TRBJ2-5 | few | TRBV5-1 | CASSYWTDLRRETQYF | TGCGCCAGCAGCTACTGGACTGATCTGCGACGAGAGACCCAGTACTTC
TRBD2 | TRBJ2-7 | - | TRBV6-2/TRBV6-3 | CASSESGGGSYEQYF | TGCGCCAGCAGTGAATCGGGGGGGGGATCCTACGAGCAGTACTTC
TRBD1 | TRBJ1-1 | many | TRBV28 | CASSPQGAANTEAFF | TGTGCCAGCAGTCCACAGGGGGCGGCGAACACTGAAGCTTTCTTT
- | TRBJ2-7 | - | TRBV6-5 | CASSSETSFSYEQYF | TGTGCCAGCAGTTCGGAGACTAGTTTCTCCTACGAGCAGTACTTC
- | TRBJ2-7 | - | TRBV28 | CASSLSLAPPYEQYF | TGTGCCAGCAGTTTAAGCCTGGCCCCACCTTACGAGCAGTACTTC
TRBD1 | TRBJ1-1 | many | TRBV7-9 | CAEDSGGGTEAFF | TGTGCCGAGGACTCAGGGGGCGGCACTGAAGCTTTCTTT
TRBD1 | TRBJ1-1 | few | TRBV7-9 | CASSSPKGTGNGNTEAFF | TGTGCCAGCAGCTCACCGAAAGGGACAGGGAATGGGAACACTGAAGCTTTCTTT
- | TRBJ2-7 | - | TRBV20-1 | CSGQRDYEQYF | TGCAGTGGGCAGAGAGACTACGAGCAGTACTTC
- | TRBJ2-5 | many | TRBV27 | CASKPLGGKETQYF | TGTGCCAGCAAGCCCCTTGGGGGAAAAGAGACCCAGTACTTC
TRBD1 | TRBJ2-7 | few | TRBV4-2 | CASSQAGTGTLEQYF | TGTGCCAGCAGCCAAGCTGGGACAGGGACACTCGAGCAGTACTTC
- | TRBJ1-1 | - | TRBV5-1 | CASSLGRTGTEAFF | TGCGCCAGCAGCTTGGGTAGAACCGGGACTGAAGCTTTCTTT
TRBD2 | TRBJ2-5 | many | TRBV11-3 | CASSPGLAGGPRGEETQYF | TGTGCCAGCAGCCCGGGACTAGCGGGAGGGCCTCGGGGGGAAGAGACCCAGTACTTC
- | TRBJ1-2 | many | TRBV12-5 | CASVDRTNYGYTF | TGTGCTAGTGTCGACAGGACTAACTATGGCTACACCTTC
TRBD2 | TRBJ2-5 | many | TRBV20-1 | CSASGTSGTAKTQYF | TGCAGTGCATCCGGGACTAGCGGGACCGCGAAGACCCAGTACTTC
TRBD1 | TRBJ2-6 | - | TRBV4-1 | CASSHPGTGGSGANVLTF | TGCGCCAGCAGCCACCCCGGGACAGGGGGCTCTGGGGCCAACGTCCTGACTTTC
- | TRBJ2-2 | few | TRBV5-5 | CASSRAPSYTGELFF | TGTGCCAGCAGCCGAGCACCTTCCTACACCGGGGAGCTGTTTTTT
- | TRBJ1-5 | few | TRBV6-1 | CASKGGGDDNQPQHF | TGTGCCAGCAAGGGTGGCGGGGATGACAATCAGCCCCAGCATTTT
- | TRBJ1-1 | - | TRBV20-1 | CSARPWTDSNTEAFF | TGCAGTGCTAGACCCTGGACAGATTCTAACACTGAAGCTTTCTTT
TRBD2 | TRBJ2-2 | few | TRBV28 | CASRGGVNTGELFF | TGTGCCAGCCGGGGGGGGGTTAACACCGGGGAGCTGTTTTTT
- | TRBJ2-1 | - | TRBV20-1 | CSARESDAGRDHF | TGCAGTGCTAGGGAGTCTGACGCCGGGCGAGATCATTTC
- | TRBJ1-3 | - | TRBV3-1 | CASSQGYSGNTIYF | TGTGCCAGCAGCCAGGGGTACTCTGGAAACACCATATATTTT
- | TRBJ1-6 | many | TRBV3-1 | CASSQEGVSPLHF | TGTGCCAGCAGCCAAGAAGGGGTTTCACCCCTCCACTTT
- | TRBJ1-5 | many | TRBV28 | CASTQQGNNQPQHF | TGTGCCAGCACCCAACAGGGAAACAATCAGCCCCAGCATTTT
TRBD2 | TRBJ2-5 | - | TRBV3-1 | CASTQNPGPGGAQYF | TGTGCCAGCACCCAGAATCCGGGACCCGGGGGGGCCCAGTACTTC
- | TRBJ2-7 | - | TRBV27 | CASGGNYYEQYF | TGTGCCAGCGGGGGGAACTACTACGAGCAGTACTTC
TRBD2 | TRBJ2-5 | many | TRBV27 | CASSSLAKQETQYF | TGTGCCAGCAGTTCACTAGCGAAACAAGAGACCCAGTACTTC
- | TRBJ2-7 | - | TRBV13 | CASSLLTDEQYF | TGTGCCAGCAGCTTACTGACAGACGAGCAGTACTTC
TRBD1 | TRBJ1-1 | few | TRBV10-3 | CASGDSFNGAEAFF | TGTGCCTCCGGGGACAGTTTCAACGGGGCTGAAGCTTTCTTT
TRBD1 | TRBJ2-4 | many | TRBV28 | CASSPGDRLAKNIQYF | TGTGCCAGCAGCCCTGGGGACAGGCTAGCCAAAAACATTCAGTACTTC
TRBD1 | TRBJ2-7 | - | TRBV19 | CASSPLTIGQGNEQYF | TGTGCCAGTAGTCCCCTCACGATTGGACAGGGGAACGAGCAGTACTTC